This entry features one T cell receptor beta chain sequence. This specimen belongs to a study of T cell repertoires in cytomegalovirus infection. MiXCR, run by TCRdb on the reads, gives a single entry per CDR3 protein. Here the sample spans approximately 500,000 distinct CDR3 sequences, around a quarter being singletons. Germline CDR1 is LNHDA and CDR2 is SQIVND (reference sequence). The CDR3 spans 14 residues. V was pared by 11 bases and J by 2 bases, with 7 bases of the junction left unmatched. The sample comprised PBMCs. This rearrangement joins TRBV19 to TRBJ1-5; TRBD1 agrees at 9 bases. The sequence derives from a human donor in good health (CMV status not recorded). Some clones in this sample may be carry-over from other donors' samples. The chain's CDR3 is CASKQGARNQPQHF. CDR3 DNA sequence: TGTGCCTCAAAACAGGGGGCGCGCAATCAGCCCCAGCATTTT.